This T cell receptor beta chain was found in a study of early stage breast cancer tumors. Study context: Most invasive tumors, about 70% of the 16, were ER+/PR+/HER2-.

General study findings and limits: Commonly generated sequences made up most enriched TCRB sequences shared between patients.

TCRdb's copy holds only in-frame clones and misses some; the assay was immunoSEQ multiplex PCR. In the table there are 70,000 or so clones, about 85% of which are singletons. On this clone itself: Its target is unknown.

This CDR3 contains 17 residues. V was pared by 6 bases and J by 2 bases, with 20 bases between. CDR1 and CDR2 from the germline V gene are SGHAT and FQNNGV. The TCR originated in a person aged 40 to 50 with breast cancer. Sequencing was carried out using blood. The chain employs TRBV11-2 and TRBJ1-3; a weak D match, TRBD1 (6 bases). CDR3 protein: CASSPGRGHSAGNTIYF. The CDR3 nucleotides are TGTGCCAGCAGTCCAGGGCGGGGACATTCGGCTGGAAACACCATATATTTT. The whole variable domain, filled in from reference TRBV11-2 and TRBJ1-3, reads EAGVAQSPRYKIIEKRQSVAFWCNPISGHATLYWYQQILGQGPKLLIQFQNNGVVDDSQLPKDRFSAERLKGVDSTLKIQPAKLEDSAVYLCASSPGRGHSAGNTIYFGEGSWLTVV.